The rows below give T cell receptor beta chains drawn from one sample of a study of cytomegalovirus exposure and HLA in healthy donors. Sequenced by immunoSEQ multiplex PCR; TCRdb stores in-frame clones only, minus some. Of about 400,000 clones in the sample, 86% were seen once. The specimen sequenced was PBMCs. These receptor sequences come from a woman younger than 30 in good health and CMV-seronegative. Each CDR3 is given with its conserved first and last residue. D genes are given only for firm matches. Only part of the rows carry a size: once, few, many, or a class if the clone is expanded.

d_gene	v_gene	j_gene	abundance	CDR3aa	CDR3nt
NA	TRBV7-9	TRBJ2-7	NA	CASSLGTELHEQYF	TGTGCCAGCAGCTTAGGGACAGAGCTCCACGAGCAGTACTTC
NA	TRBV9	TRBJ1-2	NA	CASSVGAESNYGYTF	TGTGCCAGCAGCGTAGGGGCAGAATCAAACTATGGCTACACCTTC
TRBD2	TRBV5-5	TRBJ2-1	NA	CASSWGLAGGKYYNEQFF	TGTGCCAGCAGCTGGGGACTAGCGGGGGGCAAATATTACAATGAGCAGTTCTTC
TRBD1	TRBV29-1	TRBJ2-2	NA	CSVTGGGGELFF	TGCAGCGTTACAGGGGGCGGCGGGGAGCTGTTTTTT
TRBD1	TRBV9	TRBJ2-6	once	CASSVDGQGLSGANVLTF	TGTGCCAGCAGCGTAGACGGACAGGGACTTTCTGGGGCCAACGTCCTGACTTTC
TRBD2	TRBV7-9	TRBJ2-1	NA	CASSVERDYNEQFF	TGTGCCAGCAGCGTCGAGCGGGACTACAATGAGCAGTTCTTC
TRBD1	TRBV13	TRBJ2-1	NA	CAVPGTGPYNEQFF	TGTGCCGTCCCCGGGACAGGGCCATACAATGAGCAGTTCTTC
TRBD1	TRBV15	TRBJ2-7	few	CATSRGSAGGTYEQYF	TGTGCCACCAGCAGGGGATCGGCAGGGGGTACCTACGAGCAGTACTTC
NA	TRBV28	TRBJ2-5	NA	CASSLGSGTLQEIQYF	TGTGCCAGCAGTTTAGGGTCGGGGACACTCCAAGAGATCCAGTACTTC
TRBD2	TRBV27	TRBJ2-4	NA	CASSSPGLAGGPGNIQYF	TGTGCCAGCAGTTCTCCGGGACTAGCGGGGGGGCCCGGAAACATTCAGTACTTC
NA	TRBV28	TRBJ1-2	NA	CASSLYQGLDYGYTF	TGTGCCAGCAGTTTATATCAGGGGTTGGACTATGGCTACACCTTC
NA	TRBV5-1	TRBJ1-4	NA	CASSFRATNEKLFF	TGCGCCAGCAGCTTTAGAGCAACTAATGAAAAACTGTTTTTT
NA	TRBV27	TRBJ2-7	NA	CASSPRLVSSYEQYF	TGTGCCAGCAGTCCCCGACTAGTTAGCTCCTACGAGCAGTACTTC
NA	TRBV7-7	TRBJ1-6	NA	CASSFGRRELSSYNSPLHF	TGTGCCAGCAGCTTTGGGAGGCGGGAATTGTCCTCCTATAATTCACCCCTCCACTTT
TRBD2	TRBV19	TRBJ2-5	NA	CASSRGTSGQQETQYF	TGTGCCAGTAGTAGGGGGACTAGCGGGCAACAAGAGACCCAGTACTTC
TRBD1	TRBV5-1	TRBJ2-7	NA	CASNKGQGLLAYEQYF	TGCGCCAGCAATAAGGGACAGGGACTACTTGCCTACGAGCAGTACTTC
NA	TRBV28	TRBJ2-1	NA	CASSSYTNEQFF	TGTGCCAGCAGTTCATATACAAATGAGCAGTTCTTC
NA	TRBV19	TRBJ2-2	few	CASTLNTGELFF	TGTGCCAGTACCCTAAACACCGGGGAGCTGTTTTTT
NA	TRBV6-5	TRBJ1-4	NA	CASSYSPGRGEKLFF	TGTGCCAGCAGTTACTCGCCAGGACGGGGTGAAAAACTGTTTTTT
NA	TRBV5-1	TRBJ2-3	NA	CASSLGRGPRDTQYF	TGCGCCAGCAGCTTAGGGCGGGGGCCCCGGGATACGCAGTATTTT